This TCR beta chain was observed in a study of cytomegalovirus exposure and HLA in healthy donors. Profiling relied on immunoSEQ multiplex PCR, and the TCRdb table lists in-frame clones only, not all of them. The sample has roughly 180,000 clones, roughly 86% seen once. This CDR3 comprises 15 residues. Germline-derived CDR1 and CDR2 are SEHNR and FQNEAQ (reference sequence). V was pared by 6 bases and J by 1 base, with 12 bases between. This TCR was sampled from a man younger than 40 in good health and CMV-seropositive. This rearrangement joins TRBV7-9 to TRBJ2-2; a possible D gene is TRBD2 (5 bases). The sequenced sample was PBMCs. The CDR3 sequence: CASRTLAENTGELFF. The CDR3 coding sequence is TGTGCCAGCAGGACCCTAGCAGAGAACACCGGGGAGCTGTTTTTT.